The rows below give T cell receptor beta chains drawn from one sample of a study of Tregs in tolerant kidney transplant recipients. Libraries were prepared by immunoSEQ multiplex PCR; TCRdb keeps only in-frame clonotypes and omits some of them. Of hundreds of thousands of clones in the sample, about four fifths are singletons; the top ten hold about 0.68%. Sequenced sample: CD4+ T cells from blood. These receptor sequences come from a human donor in good health. Each CDR3 is given with its conserved first and last residue. A D gene is named only where the DNA matches it firmly. For some rows the clone size is stated as once, few or many, or as a class when expanded; others skip it.

v_gene: TRBV2; abundance: once; len: 13; j_gene: TRBJ1-4; d_gene: -; CDR3aa: CASSAAGNEKLFF; CDR3nt: TGTGCCAGCAGTGCCGCCGGTAATGAAAAACTGTTTTTT
v_gene: TRBV4-2; abundance: -; len: 16; j_gene: TRBJ1-1; d_gene: -; CDR3aa: CASSQVARRMNTEAFF; CDR3nt: TGTGCCAGCAGCCAAGTCGCTCGGCGGATGAACACTGAAGCTTTCTTT
v_gene: TRBV6-5; abundance: -; len: 14; j_gene: TRBJ1-1; d_gene: -; CDR3aa: CASSSVHMNTEAFF; CDR3nt: TGTGCCAGCAGTTCCGTCCACATGAACACTGAAGCTTTCTTT
v_gene: TRBV5-1; abundance: -; len: 16; j_gene: TRBJ2-7; d_gene: -; CDR3aa: CASSSAQDPSLTEQYF; CDR3nt: TGCGCCAGCAGCTCAGCCCAAGACCCCTCTCTCACCGAGCAGTACTTC
v_gene: TRBV18; abundance: -; len: 17; j_gene: TRBJ2-3; d_gene: TRBD2; CDR3aa: CASSPLDLAGSTDTQYF; CDR3nt: TGTGCCAGCTCACCACTCGATCTAGCGGGAAGCACAGATACGCAGTATTTT
v_gene: TRBV28; abundance: few; len: 15; j_gene: TRBJ2-7; d_gene: TRBD2; CDR3aa: CASTPSGTRTYEQYF; CDR3nt: TGTGCCAGCACCCCTTCCGGGACTAGGACCTACGAGCAGTACTTC
v_gene: TRBV11-2; abundance: -; len: 13; j_gene: TRBJ2-3; d_gene: TRBD1; CDR3aa: CASSSWTGHTQYF; CDR3nt: TGTGCCAGCAGCTCCTGGACAGGTCATACGCAGTATTTT
v_gene: TRBV18; abundance: -; len: 13; j_gene: TRBJ1-2; d_gene: -; CDR3aa: CASSREANYGYTF; CDR3nt: TGTGCCAGCTCACGCGAGGCTAACTATGGCTACACCTTC
v_gene: TRBV5-1; abundance: -; len: 16; j_gene: TRBJ2-5; d_gene: TRBD2; CDR3aa: CASSLGLAGVGETQYF; CDR3nt: TGCGCCAGCAGCTTGGGACTAGCGGGAGTTGGGGAGACCCAGTACTTC
v_gene: TRBV30; abundance: -; len: 13; j_gene: TRBJ2-3; d_gene: -; CDR3aa: CAWTGVATDTQYF; CDR3nt: TGTGCCTGGACCGGCGTCGCCACAGATACGCAGTATTTT
v_gene: TRBV7-8; abundance: -; len: 16; j_gene: TRBJ2-2; d_gene: TRBD1; CDR3aa: CASSPGQGVYTGELFF; CDR3nt: TGTGCCAGCAGCCCAGGACAGGGAGTATACACCGGGGAGCTGTTTTTT
v_gene: TRBV7-6; abundance: -; len: 13; j_gene: TRBJ1-1; d_gene: -; CDR3aa: CASSSSGNTEAFF; CDR3nt: TGTGCCAGCAGCTCCTCAGGGAACACTGAAGCTTTCTTT
v_gene: TRBV4-2; abundance: few; len: 16; j_gene: TRBJ2-5; d_gene: -; CDR3aa: CASSQETRADQETQYF; CDR3nt: TGTGCCAGCAGCCAAGAGACACGTGCGGACCAAGAGACCCAGTACTTC
v_gene: TRBV6-1; abundance: few; len: 12; j_gene: TRBJ2-7; d_gene: -; CDR3aa: CASSQAFYEQYF; CDR3nt: TGTGCCAGCAGCCAGGCTTTCTACGAGCAGTACTTC
v_gene: TRBV29-1; abundance: few; len: 12; j_gene: TRBJ2-7; d_gene: -; CDR3aa: CSVRTVYYEQYF; CDR3nt: TGCAGCGTTCGGACAGTCTATTACGAGCAGTACTTC
v_gene: TRBV19; abundance: -; len: 15; j_gene: TRBJ1-1; d_gene: TRBD1; CDR3aa: CASPPRTGGMAEAFF; CDR3nt: TGTGCCAGTCCACCGAGGACAGGGGGCATGGCTGAAGCTTTCTTT
v_gene: TRBV6-5; abundance: -; len: 14; j_gene: TRBJ2-7; d_gene: TRBD1; CDR3aa: CASSRQGGDYEQYF; CDR3nt: TGTGCCAGCAGCAGACAGGGGGGAGACTACGAGCAGTACTTC
v_gene: TRBV10-3; abundance: once; len: 15; j_gene: TRBJ2-3; d_gene: TRBD2; CDR3aa: CAISELALSTDTQYF; CDR3nt: TGTGCCATCAGTGAACTAGCGTTAAGCACAGATACGCAGTATTTT
v_gene: TRBV5-1; abundance: -; len: 13; j_gene: TRBJ2-1; d_gene: -; CDR3aa: CASSLRPLDEQFF; CDR3nt: TGCGCCAGCAGCTTGAGGCCACTCGATGAGCAGTTCTTC
v_gene: TRBV5-6; abundance: few; len: 16; j_gene: TRBJ1-3; d_gene: TRBD1; CDR3aa: CASSYRTGGSGNTIYF; CDR3nt: TGTGCCAGCAGCTACCGGACAGGGGGCTCTGGAAACACCATATATTTT
v_gene: TRBV18; abundance: -; len: 13; j_gene: TRBJ1-1; d_gene: -; CDR3aa: CASSAGQNTEAFF; CDR3nt: TGTGCCAGCTCAGCTGGACAGAACACTGAAGCTTTCTTT
v_gene: TRBV7-8; abundance: -; len: 12; j_gene: TRBJ1-1; d_gene: -; CDR3aa: CASSLGFTEAFF; CDR3nt: TGTGCCAGCAGCTTAGGGTTCACTGAAGCTTTCTTT
v_gene: TRBV30; abundance: -; len: 13; j_gene: TRBJ1-1; d_gene: -; CDR3aa: CAWSSNLNTEAFF; CDR3nt: TGTGCCTGGAGTAGCAACCTGAACACTGAAGCTTTCTTT
v_gene: TRBV6-4; abundance: -; len: 17; j_gene: TRBJ1-1; d_gene: -; CDR3aa: CANLLSTFGGVNTEAFF; CDR3nt: TGTGCCAACCTACTCTCGACTTTCGGGGGTGTAAACACTGAAGCTTTCTTT